Presented here are 8 T cell receptor beta chains from one specimen sequenced in a study of T cells after yellow fever vaccination. Each CDR3 protein gets one entry after TCRdb re-called the 5' RACE reads with MiXCR. The repertoire includes a few hundred thousand distinct CDR3 sequences, roughly 11% of them detected once, and roughly 18% sits in the top ten. Sequenced material: PBMCs, taken on the day of the first yellow fever vaccination. The receptors shown here come from a man aged 18 to 29 who received the YFV17D yellow fever vaccine.

This clonotype was counted a few times. The chain links TRBV7-9 to TRBJ1-1; D gene uncertain. Germline V gene data show CDR1 as SEHNR and CDR2 as FQNEAQ (reference sequence). This CDR3 has 14 amino acids. V was pared by 6 bases and J by 0 bases, with 11 bases between. The CDR3 DNA is TGTGCCAGCAGGCAGGTCGGCCTGAACACTGAAGCTTTCTTT. This encodes CASRQVGLNTEAFF. Filled out from reference TRBV7-9 and TRBJ1-1, the complete variable domain reads DTGVSQNPRHKITKRGQNVTFRCDPISEHNRLYWYRQTLGQGPEFLTYFQNEAQLEKSRLLSDRFSAERPKGSFSTLEIQRTEQGDSAMYLCASRQVGLNTEAFFGQGTRLTVV.

This clonotype has only a few counts. V and J are TRBV12-3 or TRBV12-4 and TRBJ1-4, with a weak D call TRBD1 (6 bases). The length of the CDR3 is 17 residues. V was trimmed by 5 bases and J by 8 bases, leaving 24 bases between them. The CDR3 reads CASSVRPDGTSEEKLFF. The CDR3 DNA reads as TGTGCCAGCAGTGTCCGACCTGACGGGACATCTGAAGAAAAACTGTTTTTT.

The rearrangement joins TRBV10-3 to TRBJ1-2, with D tentatively TRBD1 (5 bases). This CDR3 has 14 residues. Per the germline V gene, CDR1 is ENHRY and CDR2 is SYGVKD. Trimming removed 10 bases from V and 1 base from J, with 16 bases in between. CDR3 sequence (DNA): TGTGCCACCAAACCGGGGGAAATTAACTATGGCTACACCTTC. Translation gives CATKPGEINYGYTF.

The chain is built from TRBV7-2 and TRBJ2-3; 8 nucleotides line up with TRBD1. Trimming removed 6 bases from V and 2 bases from J; junction bases left unmatched: 4. Looked up from germline, CDR1 is SGHTA and CDR2 is FQGNSA. The CDR3 is 14 amino acids. The CDR3 DNA reads as TGTGCCAGCAGTTGGACAGGGATCACAGATACGCAGTATTTT. This codes for CASSWTGITDTQYF.

This clonotype was picked up many times. The gene calls are TRBV12-3 or TRBV12-4 and TRBJ2-3; the D gene is possibly TRBD1 (6 bases). This CDR3 is 15 amino acids long. Trimming stripped 6 bases from V and 1 base from J, with 14 bases between. The CDR3 sequence is CASSLPGHGTDTQYF. CDR3 DNA sequence: TGTGCCAGCAGCCTGCCGGGACACGGCACAGATACGCAGTATTTT.

The V and J genes are TRBV27 and TRBJ1-1; D may be TRBD1 (6 bases). Germline assignment: CDR1 MNHEY and CDR2 SMNVEV (reference sequence). V lost 6 bases and J 0 bases, leaving 11 bases between the germline ends. The CDR3 runs to 14 residues. CDR3 protein: CASSTGLMNTEAFF. DNA of the CDR3: TGTGCCAGCAGCACAGGGCTGATGAACACTGAAGCTTTCTTT.

This clonotype was counted many times. The rearrangement uses TRBV5-6 and TRBJ1-1, with D tentatively TRBD1 (5 bases). This CDR3 has 12 amino acids. V lost 4 bases and J 4 bases, leaving 8 bases between the germline ends. Germline V gene sequence: CDR1 SGHDT, CDR2 YYEEEE. The CDR3 DNA is TGTGCCAGCAGCCTGGGGGTCACTGAAGCTTTCTTT. Its translation is CASSLGVTEAFF.

This clonotype has a handful of counts. The genes are TRBV12-3 or TRBV12-4 and TRBJ1-6; TRBD1 agrees at 7 bases. This CDR3 is built from 14 residues. The J segment lost 8 bases and the V segment lost 6 bases, leaving 7 bases of the junction unmatched. CDR3 region: CASSPGQRYSPLHF. Here the CDR3 DNA reads TGTGCCAGCAGCCCGGGACAGCGCTATTCACCCCTCCACTTT.